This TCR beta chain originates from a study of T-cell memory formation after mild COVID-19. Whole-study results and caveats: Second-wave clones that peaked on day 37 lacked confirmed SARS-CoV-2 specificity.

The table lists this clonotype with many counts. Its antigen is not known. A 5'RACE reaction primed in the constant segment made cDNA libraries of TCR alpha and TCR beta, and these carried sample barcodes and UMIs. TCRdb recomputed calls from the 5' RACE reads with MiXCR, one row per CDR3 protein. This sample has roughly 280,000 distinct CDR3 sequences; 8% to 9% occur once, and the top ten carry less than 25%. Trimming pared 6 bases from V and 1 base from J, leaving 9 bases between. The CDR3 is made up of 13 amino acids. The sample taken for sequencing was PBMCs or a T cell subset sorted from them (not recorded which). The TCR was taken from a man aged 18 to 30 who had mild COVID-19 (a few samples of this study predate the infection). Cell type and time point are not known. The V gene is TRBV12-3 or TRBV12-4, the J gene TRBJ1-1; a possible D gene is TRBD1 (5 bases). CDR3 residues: CASSSGGNTEAFF. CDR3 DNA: TGTGCCAGCAGCTCCGGGGGGAACACTGAAGCTTTCTTT.